The 29 T cell receptor beta chains below come from one sample, sequenced in a study of blood T cell repertoires in COVID-19. Repertoires were generated with immunoSEQ multiplex PCR, while TCRdb's copy carries only in-frame clones and drops some. Among fewer than 250,000 clones listed, 84% were seen once. The sequenced sample was peripheral blood. The receptors originated from a woman between 70 and 85 years old with active or convalescent COVID-19.

V usage is TRBV14 and J usage is TRBJ2-5; D is perhaps TRBD1 (6 bases). The CDR3 extends over 14 amino acids. Germline V gene lookup returns CDR1 SGHDN and CDR2 FVKESK. Trimming removed 0 bases from V and 5 bases from J, with 10 bases in between. CDR3 coding DNA: TGTGCCAGCAGCCAAGATAACACAGGGGAGACCCAGTACTTC. It translates to CASSQDNTGETQYF.

The gene calls are TRBV29-1 and TRBJ1-5; the match to TRBD1 covers 8 bases. Germline CDR1 reads SQVTM; CDR2 reads ANQGSEA. The CDR3 runs to 14 residues. V shed 6 bases, J shed 3 bases, and the junction held 7 bases outside the gene matches. The CDR3, as DNA: TGCAGCGTCTGGACAGGGAGGGACAATCAGCCCCAGCATTTT. It encodes CSVWTGRDNQPQHF.

Only one count was recorded for this clone. The CDR3: CASSLAKGTRSYEQFF. The CDR3, as DNA: TGTGCCAGCAGCTTGGCCAAAGGGACTAGGAGTTATGAGCAGTTCTTC. The rearrangement links TRBV5-4 to TRBJ2-1, with 8 bases matching TRBD2. Germline V gene sequence: CDR1 SGHNT, CDR2 YYREEE (reference sequence). The CDR3 is 16 residues long. J was trimmed by 8 bases and V by 0 bases; bases with no gene match: 10.

Note on this clone: Other DNA sequences within the sample encode an identical CDR3. The genes are TRBV27 and TRBJ1-6; 8 positions match TRBD1. Trimming at V came to 5 bases and at J to 5 bases, leaving 5 bases not matched to a gene. Germline CDR1 and CDR2: MNHEY and SMNVEV (reference sequence). The length of the CDR3 is 15 residues. The CDR3, as DNA: TGTGCCAGCAGTCCGCGGACAGGGAATAATTCACCCCTCCACTTT. Its protein is CASSPRTGNNSPLHF.

V gene TRBV28 combines with J gene TRBJ1-4; 8 bases map to TRBD1. The CDR3 covers 13 residues. With V trimmed by 6 bases and J by 12 bases, 9 bases remained unmatched. Germline CDR1 is MDHEN and CDR2 is SYDVKM. CDR3 coding DNA: TGTGCCAGCAGGTCACAGGGGGGTCGTGAACTGTTTTTT. This sequence encodes CASRSQGGRELFF. The entire variable domain, with the rest obtained from reference TRBV28 and TRBJ1-4, is as follows: DVKVTQSSRYLVKRTGEKVFLECVQDMDHENMFWYRQDPGLGLRLIYFSYDVKMKEKGDIPEGYSVSREKKERFSLILESASTNQTSMYLCASRSQGGRELFFGSGTQLSVL.

The rearrangement joins TRBV14 to TRBJ1-5, with D maybe TRBD1 (6 bases). V was trimmed by 3 bases and J by 1 base, leaving 13 bases between them. Germline values: CDR1 SGHDN, CDR2 FVKESK. There are 16 residues in the CDR3. The CDR3 DNA follows: TGTGCCAGCAGCCACCCGGGACATAAAAGCAATCAGCCCCAGCATTTT. Protein sequence: CASSHPGHKSNQPQHF.

The chain employs TRBV11-1 and TRBJ2-1; tentative D call: TRBD1 (6 bases). CDR3 size: 15 residues. Trimming pared 5 bases from V and 1 base from J, leaving 12 bases between. CDR1 and CDR2 (germline): SGHAT, FQDESV (reference sequence). For the CDR3, the DNA is TGTGCCAGCAGCCCTGGCAGGGGTTCCTACAATGAGCAGTTCTTC. It translates to CASSPGRGSYNEQFF. Drawing the rest from reference TRBV11-1 and TRBJ2-1, the complete variable domain is EAEVAQSPRYKITEKSQAVAFWCDPISGHATLYWYRQILGQGPELLVQFQDESVVDDSQLPKDRFSAERLKGVDSTLKIQPAELGDSAMYLCASSPGRGSYNEQFFGPGTRLTVL.

This clone was found a few times. This sequence joins TRBV7-2 and TRBJ1-2; 9 bases are shared with TRBD1. Germline assignment: CDR1 SGHTA and CDR2 FQGNSA. The trim removed 2 bases at V and 7 bases at J, leaving 14 bases unmatched. The CDR3 runs 17 residues. This chain's CDR3 is CASSLSSGTGSSAGYTF. The CDR3 nucleotides read TGTGCCAGCAGCTTAAGTTCCGGGACAGGGTCGTCGGCTGGCTACACCTTC. Variable domain in full (rest from reference TRBV7-2 and TRBJ1-2): GAGVSQSPSNKVTEKGKDVELRCDPISGHTALYWYRQSLGQGLEFLIYFQGNSAPDKSGLPSDRFSAERTGGSVSTLTIQRTQQEDSAVYLCASSLSSGTGSSAGYTFGSGTRLTVV.

The chain carries TRBV30 and TRBJ1-2; TRBD1 agrees at 10 bases. CDR3 length: 17 residues. J lost 5 bases, V lost 6 bases, and 18 bases had no gene match. Germline CDR1 and CDR2: GTSNPN and SVGIG (reference sequence). CDR3 residues: CACSTGTGAGTGYGYTF. The DNA for the CDR3 is TGTGCCTGTTCAACCGGGACAGGGGCAGGCACCGGGTATGGCTACACCTTC.

The chain couples TRBV30 to TRBJ1-3; 9 bases align to TRBD1. CDR1 and CDR2 (germline): GTSNPN, SVGIG (reference sequence). This CDR3 spans 12 amino acids. The junction had 9 bases not matched to a gene; V was cut back by 3 bases and J by 15 bases. The CDR3 loop reads CAWSPRTGEGYF. The CDR3 nucleotides are TGTGCCTGGAGCCCCCGGACAGGGGAGGGATATTTT. The whole variable domain, remainder taken from reference TRBV30 and TRBJ1-3, is SQTIHQWPATLVQPVGSPLSLECTVEGTSNPNLYWYRQAAGRGLQLLFYSVGIGQISSEVPQNLSASRPQDRQFILSSKKLLLSDSGFYLCAWSPRTGEGYFGEGSWLTVV.

The V and J genes are TRBV4-1 and TRBJ1-1, with D perhaps matching TRBD1 (5 bases). This CDR3 region has 15 residues. In germline, CDR1 is MGHRA, CDR2 YSYEKL. V lost 5 bases, J lost 1 base, and 14 bases lay in between. This chain's CDR3 is CASSSRVVENTEAFF. CDR3 coding DNA: TGCGCCAGCAGCTCCAGGGTTGTAGAGAACACTGAAGCTTTCTTT.

The table lists this clone with a few counts. This chain uses TRBV5-1 with TRBJ1-1, with D hard to call. The CDR3 loop spans 14 amino acids. Germline V CDR1 and CDR2: SGHRS, YFSETQ. V was pared by 0 bases and J by 2 bases, with 8 bases between. CDR3: CASSLAGSNTEAFF. CDR3 DNA sequence: TGCGCCAGCAGCTTGGCAGGCAGCAACACTGAAGCTTTCTTT.

This chain connects TRBV7-9 to TRBJ2-3, with TRBD2 matching 10 bases. The germline V gene has CDR1 SEHNR and CDR2 FQNEAQ (reference sequence). V shed 4 bases and J 4 bases; nucleotides not matched to a gene: 2. CDR3 length equals 14 residues. This chain's CDR3 is CASSSSGSPDTQYF. The CDR3 DNA reads TGTGCCAGCAGCTCTAGCGGGAGCCCAGATACGCAGTATTTT. The complete variable domain, with remaining parts taken from reference TRBV7-9 and TRBJ2-3, reads DTGVSQNPRHKITKRGQNVTFRCDPISEHNRLYWYRQTLGQGPEFLTYFQNEAQLEKSRLLSDRFSAERPKGSFSTLEIQRTEQGDSAMYLCASSSSGSPDTQYFGPGTRLTVL.

This clone was observed a single time. J is TRBJ2-3 and V is TRBV25-1; TRBD1 matches 9 bases. The germline V gene has CDR1 MGHDK and CDR2 SYGVNS. The junction had 10 bases not matched to a gene; V was cut back by 1 base and J by 2 bases. The CDR3 totals 18 residues. CDR3 in amino acids: CASSELAPTGGITDTQYF. The CDR3 DNA sequence: TGTGCCAGCAGTGAATTAGCGCCGACAGGGGGGATCACAGATACGCAGTATTTT. The full variable domain, in which reference TRBV25-1 and TRBJ2-3 provide the parts outside the CDR3, is EADIYQTPRYLVIGTGKKITLECSQTMGHDKMYWYQQDPGMELHLIHYSYGVNSTEKGDLSSESTVSRIRTEHFPLTLESARPSHTSQYLCASSELAPTGGITDTQYFGPGTRLTVL.

Comment on this clone: This CDR3 is also generated by other DNA sequences in the sample. The chain joins TRBV4-1 to TRBJ2-7; 7 bases are a match to TRBD1. The germline V gene encodes CDR1 MGHRA and CDR2 YSYEKL. The V and J ends lost 1 base and 3 bases, in that order; junction bases with no gene match: 3. The CDR3 totals 14 residues. CDR3 in DNA: TGCGCCAGCAGCCAAGGGACAGGAGACTACGAGCAGTACTTC. Encoded protein: CASSQGTGDYEQYF.

The V call is TRBV24-1, the J call TRBJ2-3, with 8 positions matching TRBD2. The CDR3 extends over 16 amino acids. Germline V gene data show CDR1 as KGHDR and CDR2 as SFDVKD. The ends lost 6 bases at V and 0 bases at J; junction bases unmatched: 7. In nucleotides, the CDR3 is TGTGCCACCAGTTTAGGCGGGAGGACCAGCACAGATACGCAGTATTTT. It encodes CATSLGGRTSTDTQYF.

The chain couples TRBV5-1 to TRBJ2-7, with TRBD2 matching over 8 bases. V gave up 1 base and J gave up 2 bases; unmatched junction bases: 11. This CDR3 region has 17 residues. Germline V gene lookup returns CDR1 SGHRS and CDR2 YFSETQ. The CDR3 bases are TGCGCCAGCAGCTTGCGAGCTACTAGCGGAAAGACCTACGAGCAGTACTTC. Its translation is CASSLRATSGKTYEQYF.

This clone was seen once. V is TRBV3-1 (or the pseudogene TRBV3-2) and J is TRBJ1-3, with 7 nucleotides matching TRBD1. Germline values: CDR1 LGHDT, CDR2 YNNKEL (reference sequence). This CDR3 comprises 16 residues. Trimming removed 7 bases from V and 0 bases from J; junction bases left unmatched: 9. CDR3 DNA sequence: TGTGCCAGCACAAGACAGGGAAGTTTCTCTGGAAACACCATATATTTT. Its protein is CASTRQGSFSGNTIYF.

The chain joins TRBV5-5 to TRBJ2-5, with D possibly being TRBD1 (5 bases). The CDR3 has 15 amino acids. Germline CDR1 is SGHKS and CDR2 is YYEKEE (reference sequence). The V gene lost 3 bases and the J gene lost 2 bases, with 14 bases spanning the gap. CDR3 DNA: TGTGCCAGCAGCTCGATTTTGGGGCAGCAAGAGACCCAGTACTTC. Translation: CASSSILGQQETQYF.

The chain links TRBV7-3 to TRBJ2-3; 16 bases are a match to TRBD2. This CDR3 is built from 17 residues. The V and J ends lost 4 bases and 1 base, in that order; junction bases with no gene match: 2. Germline CDR1 is SGHTA and CDR2 is FQGTGA. The CDR3 DNA reads TGTGCCAGCAGCTGGGGGACTAGCGGGAGGGGCACAGATACGCAGTATTTT. Protein product: CASSWGTSGRGTDTQYF.

J is TRBJ1-1 and V is TRBV6-5, with D hard to call. Trimming took off 6 bases at V and 4 bases at J, with 9 bases between the two ends. The CDR3 covers 12 residues. The germline gives CDR1 MNHEY, CDR2 SVGAGI. Here the CDR3 DNA reads TGTGCCAGCAGAGTCCTAACCACTGAAGCTTTCTTT. Its translation is CASRVLTTEAFF.

The genes are TRBV2 and TRBJ1-5, with D possibly matching TRBD1 (5 bases). Trimming cost V 8 bases and J 7 bases, with 18 bases left between them. The V gene's germline CDR1 is SNHLY and CDR2 FYNNEI. The CDR3 length is 14 residues. CDR3 sequence (DNA): TGTGCCAGCTCACTTGGGGGGTGGGAACAGCCCCAGCATTTT. This encodes CASSLGGWEQPQHF.

V is TRBV28 and J is TRBJ2-1; 14 positions match TRBD2. Trimming took 6 bases from V and 10 from J; bases not matched to a gene: 11. Germline values: CDR1 MDHEN, CDR2 SYDVKM. This CDR3 spans 16 amino acids. CDR3 sequence (DNA): TGTGCCAGCAGCGAGGGGTGGACTAGCGGGAGGAACGAGCAGTTCTTC. The encoded protein is CASSEGWTSGRNEQFF.

The V gene is TRBV7-8, the J gene TRBJ2-7, with TRBD1 matching over 7 bases. With V trimmed by 4 bases and J by 0 bases, 3 bases remained unmatched. The CDR3 is made up of 14 amino acids. CDR1 is SGHVS and CDR2 is FQNEAQ in the germline V gene. The CDR3: CASSSTGSSYEQYF. As DNA, the CDR3 is TGTGCCAGCAGCTCGACAGGGAGCTCCTACGAGCAGTACTTC.

V gene TRBV13 combines with J gene TRBJ2-7; 7 bases agree with TRBD2. The length of the CDR3 is 13 residues. Germline lookup yields CDR1 PRHDT and CDR2 FYEKMQ (reference sequence). The ends lost 0 bases at V and 7 bases at J; junction bases unmatched: 3. CDR3 sequence: CASSLGLAREQYF. In nucleotides, the CDR3 is TGTGCCAGCAGCTTAGGACTAGCGAGGGAGCAGTACTTC.

This chain joins TRBV7-9 and TRBJ2-7, with 8 bases fitting TRBD1. The CDR3 totals 16 residues. CDR1 is SEHNR, CDR2 FQNEAQ, per germline (reference sequence). With 5 bases clipped from V and 0 bases from J, the junction kept 9 bases outside the gene matches. CDR3 sequence reads: CASSRRGQASSYEQYF. CDR3 bases: TGTGCCAGCAGCCGTAGGGGACAGGCTAGCTCCTACGAGCAGTACTTC. The full variable domain, in which reference TRBV7-9 and TRBJ2-7 provide the parts outside the CDR3, is DTGVSQNPRHKITKRGQNVTFRCDPISEHNRLYWYRQTLGQGPEFLTYFQNEAQLEKSRLLSDRFSAERPKGSFSTLEIQRTEQGDSAMYLCASSRRGQASSYEQYFGPGTRLTVT.

This clone was counted a few times. CDR3 protein: CATSRDTYNSPLHF. The CDR3 DNA follows: TGTGCCACCAGCAGAGATACATATAATTCACCCCTCCACTTT. The chain carries TRBV15 and TRBJ1-6; D remains ambiguous. V gave up 0 bases and J gave up 4 bases, with 4 bases separating them. This CDR3 is built from 14 residues. The germline V gene encodes CDR1 LNHNV and CDR2 YYDKDF (reference sequence).

The V call is TRBV29-1, the J call TRBJ2-2; 7 positions match TRBD2. The CDR3 loop spans 13 amino acids. Unmatched junction bases numbered 2, after V lost 4 bases and J lost 3 bases. The germline gives CDR1 SQVTM, CDR2 ANQGSEA. This CDR3 reads CSVVAGDTGELFF. The CDR3 coding sequence is TGCAGCGTTGTTGCGGGAGACACCGGGGAGCTGTTTTTT.

The rearrangement joins TRBV27 to TRBJ1-1; 7 positions match TRBD1. The CDR3 sequence is 12 residues long. Germline assignment: CDR1 MNHEY and CDR2 SMNVEV (reference sequence). The V gene end was trimmed by 11 bases and the J gene end by 1 base; junction bases not matched to a gene: 4. CDR3 in amino acids: CAPRGQNTEAFF. The CDR3 bases are TGTGCCCCGAGGGGGCAGAACACTGAAGCTTTCTTT.